The 23 T cell receptor beta chains below all came from one sample that was sequenced in a study of cytomegalovirus exposure and HLA in healthy donors. This PCR relied on a set of 60 Vbeta primers and 13 Jbeta primers. Data came from immunoSEQ multiplex PCR; TCRdb stores just in-frame clones and leaves some out. The table lists fewer than 140,000 clones, 65% to 75% of them singletons. Sequencing was carried out using PBMCs. These receptors originate from a female donor in good health and CMV-seronegative.

The sample holds a few counts of this clone. The chain links TRBV30 to TRBJ2-5, with TRBD2 as a possible D gene (6 bases). V lost 6 bases and J lost 3, with 14 bases in between. The length of the CDR3 is 13 residues. Germline CDR1 is GTSNPN and CDR2 is SVGIG (reference sequence). This chain's CDR3 is CACLLRGKETQYF. CDR3 DNA: TGTGCCTGCCTCCTTCGCGGGAAAGAGACCCAGTACTTC.

Ten or more counts support this clone. The sample holds other DNA sequences that translate to the same CDR3. The chain recombines TRBV9 with TRBJ2-7, with TRBD2 identical over 8 bases. This CDR3 has 16 residues. The germline CDR1 and CDR2 sequences are SGDLS and YYNGEE. J was trimmed by 3 bases and V by 0 bases; bases with no gene match: 8. The CDR3 DNA is TGTGCCAGCAGCGTAGGAGTAGCGGGACCGCTCTACGAGCAGTACTTC. This gives the protein CASSVGVAGPLYEQYF.

The gene calls are TRBV7-6 and TRBJ2-7; D perhaps matches TRBD2 (6 bases). Germline assignment: CDR1 SGHVS and CDR2 FNYEAQ. This CDR3 region has 13 residues. Trimming took off 5 bases at V and 6 bases at J, with 14 bases between the two ends. The CDR3 region is CASSTKEGSEQYF. The DNA of the CDR3 is TGTGCCAGCAGCACGAAGGAGGGCTCCGAGCAGTACTTC.

As to this clone: The identical CDR3 is also encoded by other nucleotide sequences in the sample. V usage is TRBV27 and J usage is TRBJ2-3; 8 bases match TRBD2. Germline CDR1 and CDR2: MNHEY and SMNVEV (reference sequence). Trimming took 6 bases from V and 0 from J; bases not matched to a gene: 5. This CDR3 contains 15 residues. As DNA, the CDR3 is TGTGCCAGCAGCCTTACTAGCGGTAGCACAGATACGCAGTATTTT. It encodes CASSLTSGSTDTQYF.

The V and J genes are TRBV27 and TRBJ1-1; 8 positions agree with TRBD1. The length of the CDR3 is 14 residues. Trimming removed 3 bases from V and 1 base from J; junction bases left unmatched: 1. Germline loops: CDR1 MNHEY, CDR2 SMNVEV (reference sequence). CDR3 coding DNA: TGTGCCAGCAGTTTTGGACAGGGGAACACTGAAGCTTTCTTT. This codes for CASSFGQGNTEAFF.

This clone was observed a single time. This chain links TRBV7-8 with TRBJ2-3, with 13 bases fitting TRBD2. The ends lost 5 bases at V and 5 bases at J; junction bases unmatched: 10. This CDR3 is 17 amino acids long. Germline V gene sequence: CDR1 SGHVS, CDR2 FQNEAQ. CDR3 bases: TGTGCCAGCAGCACCCTCGGGACTAGCGGGACCCAAGATACGCAGTATTTT. Translated, it gives CASSTLGTSGTQDTQYF.

This rearrangement joins TRBV11-3 to TRBJ2-4, with D maybe TRBD1 (6 bases). CDR1 is SGHNT and CDR2 is YENEEA in the germline V gene. This CDR3 is built from 13 residues. The ends were cut back, 2 bases at V and 6 bases at J, with 8 bases in the middle. CDR3 sequence reads: CASSLLGGNIQYF. The CDR3 DNA follows: TGTGCCAGCAGCTTATTAGGGGGAAACATTCAGTACTTC.

This clone was counted a few times. The V call is TRBV29-1, the J call TRBJ2-1, with TRBD2 matching 7 bases. Germline V gene lookup returns CDR1 SQVTM and CDR2 ANQGSEA. V lost 6 bases, J lost 10 bases, and 9 bases stayed unmatched. This CDR3 spans 12 amino acids. CDR3 coding DNA: TGCAGCGTGCTACCGGGGGGAGGCGAGCAGTTCTTC. This codes for CSVLPGGGEQFF.

The gene calls are TRBV5-8 and TRBJ1-5; the match to TRBD1 covers 7 bases. Germline CDR1 SGHTS, CDR2 YDEGEE. This CDR3 has 17 residues. V was pared by 0 bases and J by 7 bases, with 13 bases of the junction left unmatched. CDR3 DNA sequence: TGTGCCAGCAGCTTGGTCTGGTCACAGGGGCGAATACAGCCCCAGCATTTT. Protein: CASSLVWSQGRIQPQHF.

The V and J genes are TRBV11-3 and TRBJ2-7; TRBD2 agrees at 7 bases. The CDR3 is 14 amino acids. V was pared by 2 bases and J by 4 bases, with 5 bases of the junction left unmatched. Looked up from germline, CDR1 is SGHNT and CDR2 is YENEEA. DNA of the CDR3: TGTGCCAGCAGCTTACTAGCGGCTAATTACGAGCAGTACTTC. It yields the protein CASSLLAANYEQYF.

A few counts support this clone. DNA of the CDR3: TGTGCCAGCAGCTTGAACAGGTTGAACCCCTACGAGCAGTACTTC. It codes for CASSLNRLNPYEQYF. The V and J genes are TRBV5-6 and TRBJ2-7; tentative D call: TRBD1 (5 bases). Per the germline V gene, CDR1 is SGHDT and CDR2 is YYEEEE. V was pared by 1 base and J by 2 bases, with 13 bases between. CDR3 length equals 15 residues. Full variable domain (missing parts from reference TRBV5-6 and TRBJ2-7): DAGVTQSPTHLIKTRGQQVTLRCSPKSGHDTVSWYQQALGQGPQFIFQYYEEEERQRGNFPDRFSGHQFPNYSSELNVNALLLGDSALYLCASSLNRLNPYEQYFGPGTRLTVT.

The V and J genes are TRBV6-5 and TRBJ1-6; TRBD1 is a possible D gene (6 bases). The length of the CDR3 is 15 residues. The V gene lost 2 bases and the J gene lost 7 bases, with 12 bases spanning the gap. Germline lookup yields CDR1 MNHEY and CDR2 SVGAGI. In DNA form, the CDR3 reads TGTGCCAGCAGTTACCGGACAGTGGCCAATTCACCCCTCCACTTT. It is translated as CASSYRTVANSPLHF.

This clone was observed a handful of times. The chain is built from TRBV6-5 and TRBJ2-6, with D tentatively TRBD2 (6 bases). The germline V gene encodes CDR1 MNHEY and CDR2 SVGAGI. Between the trimmed V and J ends, which lost 7 bases and 2 bases, there was a span of 12 bases. The CDR3 is 15 amino acids. The chain's CDR3 is CASMSGDAGANVLTF. In DNA form, the CDR3 reads TGTGCCAGCATGTCGGGGGACGCTGGGGCCAACGTCCTGACTTTC.

This clone was seen a few times. The V gene is TRBV5-1, the J gene TRBJ2-1, with a possible D match to TRBD2 (6 bases). V was clipped by 3 bases and J by 0 bases, with 13 bases between them. Germline V gene sequence: CDR1 SGHRS, CDR2 YFSETQ. There are 16 residues in the CDR3. The CDR3: CASSSGSVGSYNEQFF. The CDR3 coding sequence is TGCGCCAGCAGCTCCGGGAGCGTCGGCTCCTACAATGAGCAGTTCTTC.

V gene TRBV11-2 combines with J gene TRBJ2-7; 9 bases agree with TRBD2. V was pared by 5 bases and J by 3 bases, with 5 bases of the junction left unmatched. Germline V lookup: CDR1 SGHAT, CDR2 FQNNGV. This CDR3 contains 14 residues. CDR3 nucleotide sequence: TGTGCCAGCAGCAGGACTAGCGCGGGCTACGAGCAGTACTTC. Translated: CASSRTSAGYEQYF.

The rearrangement links TRBV14 to TRBJ1-2, with D maybe TRBD1 (5 bases). The CDR3 has 14 amino acids. Germline assignment: CDR1 SGHDN and CDR2 FVKESK. Trimming cost V 1 base and J 10 bases, with 16 bases left between them. CDR3 protein: CASSQARVTNDYTF. The DNA of the CDR3 is TGTGCCAGCAGCCAAGCCAGGGTTACCAACGACTACACCTTC.

V gene TRBV5-4 combines with J gene TRBJ2-3; 10 nucleotides align to TRBD1. This CDR3 region has 12 residues. Trimming at V came to 1 base and at J to 12 bases, leaving 2 bases not matched to a gene. Germline V lookup: CDR1 SGHNT, CDR2 YYREEE (reference sequence). The CDR3 protein is CASSLRTGGQYF. The CDR3 coding sequence is TGTGCCAGCAGCTTGAGGACAGGGGGTCAGTATTTT.

The chain couples TRBV13 to TRBJ1-1; D ambiguous. Looked up from germline, CDR1 is PRHDT and CDR2 is FYEKMQ (reference sequence). This CDR3 is built from 12 residues. Deletions cut 3 bases from V and 8 bases from J, with 10 bases between. CDR3 DNA sequence: TGTGCCAGCAGCTTCGGTACTATCGAAGCTTTCTTT. It translates to CASSFGTIEAFF.

This rearrangement joins TRBV7-6 to TRBJ1-3; D gene ambiguous. Germline-derived CDR1 and CDR2 are SGHVS and FNYEAQ. The V gene lost 5 bases and the J gene lost 0 bases, with 17 bases spanning the gap. The CDR3 length is 17 residues. DNA for the CDR3: TGTGCCAGCAGCGAAGGAGGAAGGCTTAGCTCTGGAAACACCATATATTTT. It specifies CASSEGGRLSSGNTIYF.

This clone was observed a handful of times. The chain is built from TRBV5-5 and TRBJ1-2; maybe TRBD1 (5 bases). The CDR3 totals 15 residues. Germline V CDR1 and CDR2: SGHKS, YYEKEE (reference sequence). Trimming stripped 2 bases from V and 8 bases from J, with 19 bases between. The CDR3: CASSLMTAGREGYTF. CDR3 coding DNA: TGTGCCAGCAGCTTAATGACAGCCGGTAGAGAAGGCTACACCTTC.

The J gene is TRBJ2-3, the V gene TRBV19, with TRBD1 matching 7 bases. The junction had 5 bases not matched to a gene; V was cut back by 8 bases and J by 3 bases. Germline V gives CDR1 LNHDA, CDR2 SQIVND (reference sequence). This CDR3 contains 13 residues. The CDR3 region is CASGDRSTDTQYF. DNA of the CDR3: TGTGCCAGTGGGGACAGAAGTACAGATACGCAGTATTTT.

This chain connects TRBV6-1 to TRBJ1-2; D possibly corresponds to TRBD1 (5 bases). V lost 0 bases, J lost 4 bases, and 18 bases lay in between. CDR3 length: 17 amino acids. Germline CDR1 is MNHNS and CDR2 is SASEGT. The CDR3 DNA is TGTGCCAGCAGTGAAGCAAGGGGAGGGCTGCGTCTCTATGGCTACACCTTC. Its translation is CASSEARGGLRLYGYTF.

The gene calls are TRBV6-1 and TRBJ2-7, with D possibly being TRBD2 (6 bases). Trimming took off 7 bases at V and 5 bases at J, with 21 bases between the two ends. This CDR3 has 15 residues. In germline, CDR1 is MNHNS, CDR2 SASEGT. As DNA, the CDR3 is TGTGCCAGCAACTCAATCCCTAGGAGGGAGCACGAGCAGTACTTC. Translated: CASNSIPRREHEQYF.